The 7 T cell receptor beta chains presented below share a single source sample, sequenced in a study of identical twins. Each CDR3 protein gets one entry after TCRdb re-called the 5' RACE reads with MiXCR. The sample includes around 650,000 distinct CDR3 sequences, about 7% of them seen just once. These sequences were also reported in another study, on yellow fever vaccine responses in identical twins.

The specimen sequenced was PBMCs. The receptors here all came from a woman under 30 in good health.

This clonotype was observed a few times. The rearrangement uses TRBV5-6 and TRBJ2-7; 10 bases fit TRBD1. The CDR3 extends over 14 amino acids. The V gene's germline CDR1 is SGHDT and CDR2 YYEEEE. With 5 bases clipped from V and 3 bases from J, the junction kept 5 bases outside the gene matches. In nucleotides, the CDR3 is TGTGCCAGCAGTTTTGGGACAGGGGTCTACGAGCAGTACTTC. Translated: CASSFGTGVYEQYF.

This clonotype has a handful of counts. J is TRBJ2-2 and V is TRBV29-1, with D possibly matching TRBD1 (6 bases). Per germline, CDR1 SQVTM and CDR2 ANQGSEA. Deletions cut 4 bases from V and 3 bases from J, with 9 bases between. This CDR3 is built from 13 residues. In DNA form, the CDR3 reads TGCAGCGTTGGGACAGACTACACCGGGGAGCTGTTTTTT. This sequence encodes CSVGTDYTGELFF.

A few counts support this clonotype. The chain joins TRBV20-1 to TRBJ2-5; D call uncertain. The germline CDR1 and CDR2 sequences are DFQATT and SNEGSKA (reference sequence). V lost 5 bases and J 2 bases, leaving 12 bases between the germline ends. The CDR3 consists of 13 residues. For the CDR3, the DNA is TGCAGTGCTTCCTGGTCAGAGCAAGAGACCCAGTACTTC. Protein product: CSASWSEQETQYF.

At least ten counts were recorded for this clonotype. The chain links TRBV2 to TRBJ2-3; D remains ambiguous. Trimming removed 0 bases at V and 4 bases at J, with 8 bases between. Germline values: CDR1 SNHLY, CDR2 FYNNEI. The CDR3 runs to 14 residues. As DNA, the CDR3 is TGTGCCAGCAGTGAAGCGGAGATTCCAGATACGCAGTATTTT. Translating gives CASSEAEIPDTQYF.

This chain connects TRBV5-1 to TRBJ2-1; the D gene could be TRBD1 or TRBD2 (5 bases each). The CDR3 spans 16 residues. Germline V lookup: CDR1 SGHRS, CDR2 YFSETQ. V gave up 4 bases and J gave up 0 bases, with 14 bases separating them. For the CDR3, the DNA is TGCGCCAGCAGCCCCGAGGGCAGGGTCTCCTACAATGAGCAGTTCTTC. This sequence encodes CASSPEGRVSYNEQFF. The whole variable domain, remainder taken from reference TRBV5-1 and TRBJ2-1, is KAGVTQTPRYLIKTRGQQVTLSCSPISGHRSVSWYQQTPGQGLQFLFEYFSETQRNKGNFPGRFSGRQFSNSRSEMNVSTLELGDSALYLCASSPEGRVSYNEQFFGPGTRLTVL.

This clonotype was seen ten or more times. This chain uses TRBV5-1 with TRBJ2-1; 7 nucleotides agree with TRBD2. Germline CDR1 reads SGHRS; CDR2 reads YFSETQ. The J segment lost 7 bases and the V segment lost 4 bases, leaving 8 bases of the junction unmatched. The length of the CDR3 is 14 residues. In nucleotides, the CDR3 is TGCGCCAGCAGCCCTGGCGGGGGTACAAATGAGCAGTTCTTC. Translated, it gives CASSPGGGTNEQFF.

This clonotype was recorded a few times. V gene TRBV20-1 combines with J gene TRBJ2-3; weak D call: TRBD2 (7 bases). CDR1 and CDR2 (germline): DFQATT, SNEGSKA (reference sequence). The CDR3 is made up of 13 amino acids. The V gene lost 7 bases and the J gene lost 1 base, with 12 bases spanning the gap. The CDR3 loop is CSEGGVGTDTQYF. The DNA for the CDR3 is TGCAGTGAAGGGGGGGTGGGCACAGATACGCAGTATTTT.